Presented here are 8 T cell receptor beta chains from one specimen sequenced in a study of T cell repertoires in cytomegalovirus infection. TCRdb re-called the reads through MiXCR, storing one row per CDR3 protein. The sample has roughly 81,000 distinct CDR3 sequences, more than 3.5% seen once. Input material: PBMCs. The receptor set was obtained from a human donor in good health (CMV status not recorded). Some clones in this sample may be carry-over from other donors' samples.

This clonotype was recorded at least ten times. The chain has TRBV20-1 and TRBJ1-1, with a tentative D call TRBD1 (5 bases). Between the trimmed V and J ends, which lost 3 bases and 3 bases, there was a span of 11 bases. This CDR3 is built from 13 residues. CDR1 is DFQATT, CDR2 SNEGSKA, per germline (reference sequence). The CDR3, as DNA: TGCAGTGCTAGCTTCGACAGCCACACTGAAGCTTTCTTT. The encoded protein is CSASFDSHTEAFF.

This clonotype came up many times. The chain has TRBV15 and TRBJ2-3; TRBD2 matches 10 bases. In germline, CDR1 is LNHNV, CDR2 YYDKDF (reference sequence). J lost 4 bases, V lost 0 bases, and 7 bases had no gene match. This CDR3 comprises 17 residues. The CDR3 reads CATSRDTWSGGADTQYF. DNA for the CDR3: TGTGCCACCAGCAGAGACACGTGGAGCGGGGGGGCAGATACGCAGTATTTT.

In its sample, this clonotype was seen many times. The chain combines TRBV29-1 with TRBJ1-1; TRBD1 matches 7 bases. CDR1 and CDR2 (germline): SQVTM, ANQGSEA. The CDR3 is made up of 11 amino acids. With 8 bases clipped from V and 3 bases from J, the junction kept 3 bases outside the gene matches. CDR3 protein: CSYRGYTEAFF. The CDR3 nucleotides read TGCAGCTACAGGGGATACACTGAAGCTTTCTTT.

This clonotype was seen at least ten times. V is TRBV7-2 and J is TRBJ1-2; 8 bases are shared with TRBD1. The CDR3 has 14 residues. Germline V gene sequence: CDR1 SGHTA, CDR2 FQGNSA. With 4 bases clipped from V and 4 bases from J, the junction kept 5 bases outside the gene matches. CDR3 nucleotides: TGTGCCAGCAGCTACGTCGACAGGGGCTATGGCTACACCTTC. Protein: CASSYVDRGYGYTF. The full variable domain, rest sourced from reference TRBV7-2 and TRBJ1-2, is GAGVSQSPSNKVTEKGKDVELRCDPISGHTALYWYRQSLGQGLEFLIYFQGNSAPDKSGLPSDRFSAERTGGSVSTLTIQRTQQEDSAVYLCASSYVDRGYGYTFGSGTRLTVV.

This clonotype was counted at least ten times. This chain links TRBV7-9 with TRBJ2-2; TRBD1 matches at 7 bases. Germline V gives CDR1 SEHNR, CDR2 FQNEAQ (reference sequence). CDR3 length: 15 residues. Unmatched junction bases numbered 9, after V lost 7 bases and J lost 4 bases. In DNA, the CDR3 is TGTGCCAGCAAAGGGGGCGGCTCAATCACCGGGGAGCTGTTTTTT. It specifies CASKGGGSITGELFF.

This clonotype was observed at least ten times. The V gene is TRBV6-1, the J gene TRBJ1-1; D not resolved. The V end was cut by 6 bases, the J end by 0 bases, with 8 bases between. Germline values: CDR1 MNHNS, CDR2 SASEGT. The CDR3 has 13 residues. CDR3 residues: CASSSTLNTEAFF. The CDR3 DNA is TGTGCCAGCAGCTCGACGCTGAACACTGAAGCTTTCTTT.

The table lists this clonotype with many counts. This CDR3 is CASRRNRDPNQPQHF. DNA for the CDR3: TGTGCCAGCAGACGTAACCGGGACCCCAATCAGCCCCAGCATTTT. The rearrangement uses TRBV7-2 and TRBJ1-5; a possible D gene is TRBD1 (5 bases). Per the germline V gene, CDR1 is SGHTA and CDR2 is FQGNSA. Deletions cut 6 bases from V and 3 bases from J, with 15 bases between. The CDR3 runs 15 residues.

This clonotype was observed many times. J is TRBJ2-1 and V is TRBV14; D is uncertain. Trimming pared 0 bases from V and 9 bases from J, leaving 12 bases between. Germline-derived CDR1 and CDR2 are SGHDN and FVKESK. The CDR3 length is 14 residues. The CDR3 sequence: CASSQENLKGEQFF. CDR3 nucleotide sequence: TGTGCCAGCAGCCAAGAGAACCTTAAGGGTGAGCAGTTCTTC.